This T cell receptor (beta chain) was captured by sequencing in a study of T cells in localized non-small cell lung cancer. Whole-study findings and limits: Uninvolved neighboring lung showed the greatest T cell clonality, exceeding tumor. Multi-region tumor sequencing was not done, so intratumor heterogeneity could not be excluded. Overall survival was longer when the density of T cells in the blood was higher. Adjacent lung had a median about 60 of the 100 largest tumor clones.

As concerns this clone: Its target is not known.

Produced via immunoSEQ multiplex PCR; TCRdb's table is partial and in-frame only. Of over 30,000 clones listed, roughly 88% were seen once; the top ten hold about 5%. Germline-derived CDR1 and CDR2 are SGHTA and FQGNSA. There are 15 residues in the CDR3. V was cut by 3 bases and J by 5 bases, with 14 bases left in between. This sequence was found in a male donor older than 55 with stage II lung adenocarcinoma. The genes are TRBV7-2 and TRBJ2-1; D not resolved. The starting material was peripheral blood mononuclear cells, obtained before any cancer treatment. CDR3 loop: CASSFPFPTDNEQFF. The CDR3 bases are TGTGCCAGCAGCTTCCCGTTTCCGACGGACAATGAGCAGTTCTTC. Full variable domain (missing parts from reference TRBV7-2 and TRBJ2-1): GAGVSQSPSNKVTEKGKDVELRCDPISGHTALYWYRQSLGQGLEFLIYFQGNSAPDKSGLPSDRFSAERTGGSVSTLTIQRTQQEDSAVYLCASSFPFPTDNEQFFGPGTRLTVL.